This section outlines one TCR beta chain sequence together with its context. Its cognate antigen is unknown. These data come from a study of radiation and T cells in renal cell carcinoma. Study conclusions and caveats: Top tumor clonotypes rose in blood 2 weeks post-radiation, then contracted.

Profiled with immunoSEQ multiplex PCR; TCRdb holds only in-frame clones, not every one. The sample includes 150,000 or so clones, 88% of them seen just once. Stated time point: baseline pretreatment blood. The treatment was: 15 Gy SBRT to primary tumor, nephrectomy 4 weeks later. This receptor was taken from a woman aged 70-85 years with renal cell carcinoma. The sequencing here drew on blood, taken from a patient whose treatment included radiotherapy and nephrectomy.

The CDR3 nucleotides are TGCAGCGCCGAACTGCCAGGGATATACAATGAGCAGTTCTTC. It codes for CSAELPGIYNEQFF. V and J are TRBV29-1 and TRBJ2-1, with D perhaps TRBD1 (5 bases). Trimming took 7 bases from V and 4 from J, leaving 17 bases between them. In germline, CDR1 is SQVTM, CDR2 ANQGSEA. This CDR3 comprises 14 residues.